The T cell receptor (beta chain) described here comes from a study of T cell responses to AZD1222 COVID-19 vaccine. V was pared by 1 base and J by 0 bases, with 11 bases of the junction left unmatched. The CDR3 is 19 residues long. The V gene's germline CDR1 is MNHEY and CDR2 SMNVEV (reference sequence). With regard to this clone: The target antigen is unknown.

Study-wide points: In a largely white British group with more females than males, clonal diversity was possibly underestimated. Spike regions recognized by vaccine-associated CD4 TCRs spanned the protein, led by 160-218 and 743-854.

Profiling relied on immunoSEQ multiplex PCR, and the TCRdb table lists in-frame clones only, not all of them. Here the sample spans some 100,000 clones, 88% being singletons. This chain uses TRBV27 with TRBJ2-2; 7 bases match TRBD1. The clonotype originates from an adult who received the AZD1222 COVID-19 vaccine. The sequencing here drew on peripheral blood, taken 28 days after the second AZD1222 dose. CDR3 sequence: CASSLYPPAGGPNTGELFF. CDR3 coding DNA: TGTGCCAGCAGTTTATACCCCCCCGCAGGGGGTCCGAACACCGGGGAGCTGTTTTTT.